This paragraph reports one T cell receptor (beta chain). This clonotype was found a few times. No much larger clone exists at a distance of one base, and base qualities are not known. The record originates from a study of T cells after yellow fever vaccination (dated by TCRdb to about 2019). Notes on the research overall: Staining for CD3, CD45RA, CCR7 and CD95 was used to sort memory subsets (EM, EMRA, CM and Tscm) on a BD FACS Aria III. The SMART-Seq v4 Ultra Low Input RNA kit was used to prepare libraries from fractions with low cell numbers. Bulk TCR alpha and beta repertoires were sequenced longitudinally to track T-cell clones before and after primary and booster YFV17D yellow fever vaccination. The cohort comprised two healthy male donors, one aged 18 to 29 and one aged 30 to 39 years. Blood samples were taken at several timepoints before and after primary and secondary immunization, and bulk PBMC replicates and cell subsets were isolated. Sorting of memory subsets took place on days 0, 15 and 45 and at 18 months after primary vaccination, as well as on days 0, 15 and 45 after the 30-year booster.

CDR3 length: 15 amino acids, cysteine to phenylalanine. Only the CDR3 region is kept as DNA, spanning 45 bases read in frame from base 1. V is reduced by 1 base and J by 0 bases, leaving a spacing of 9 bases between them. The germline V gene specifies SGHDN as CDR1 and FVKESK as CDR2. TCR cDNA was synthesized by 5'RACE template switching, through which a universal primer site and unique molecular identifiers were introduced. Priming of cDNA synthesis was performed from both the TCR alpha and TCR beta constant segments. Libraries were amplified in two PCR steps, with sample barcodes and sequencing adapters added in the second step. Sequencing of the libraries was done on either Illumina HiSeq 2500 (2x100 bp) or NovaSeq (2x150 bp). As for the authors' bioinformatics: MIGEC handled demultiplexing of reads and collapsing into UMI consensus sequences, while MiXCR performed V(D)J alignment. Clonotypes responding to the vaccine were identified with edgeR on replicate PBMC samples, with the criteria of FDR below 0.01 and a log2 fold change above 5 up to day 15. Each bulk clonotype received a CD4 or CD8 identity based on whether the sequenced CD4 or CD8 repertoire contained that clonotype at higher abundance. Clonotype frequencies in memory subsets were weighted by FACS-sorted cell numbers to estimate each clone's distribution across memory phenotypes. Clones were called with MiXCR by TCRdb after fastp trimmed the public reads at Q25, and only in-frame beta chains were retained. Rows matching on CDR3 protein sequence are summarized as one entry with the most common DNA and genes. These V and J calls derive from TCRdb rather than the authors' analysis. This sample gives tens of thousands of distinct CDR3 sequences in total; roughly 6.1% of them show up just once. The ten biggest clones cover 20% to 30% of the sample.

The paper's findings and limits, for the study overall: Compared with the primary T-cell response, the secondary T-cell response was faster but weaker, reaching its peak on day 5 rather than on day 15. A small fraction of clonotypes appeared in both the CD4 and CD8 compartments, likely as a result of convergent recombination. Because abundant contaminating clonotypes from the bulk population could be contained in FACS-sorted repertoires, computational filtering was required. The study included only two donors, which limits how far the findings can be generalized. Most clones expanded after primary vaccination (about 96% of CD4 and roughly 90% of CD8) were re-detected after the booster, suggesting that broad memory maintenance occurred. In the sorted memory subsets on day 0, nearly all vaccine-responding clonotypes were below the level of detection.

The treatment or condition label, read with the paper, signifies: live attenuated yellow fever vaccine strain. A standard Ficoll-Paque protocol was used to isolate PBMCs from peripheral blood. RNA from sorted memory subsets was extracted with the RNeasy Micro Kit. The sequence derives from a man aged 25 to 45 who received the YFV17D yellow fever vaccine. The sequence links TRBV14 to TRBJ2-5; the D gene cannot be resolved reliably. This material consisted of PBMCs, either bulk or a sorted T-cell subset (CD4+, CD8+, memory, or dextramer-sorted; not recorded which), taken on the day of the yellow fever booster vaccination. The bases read TGTGCCAGCAGCCAAGGAACATATTACCAAGAGACCCAGTACTTC. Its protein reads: CASSQGTYYQETQYF.